This T cell receptor beta chain was obtained from a study of blood T cell repertoires in COVID-19 (dated by TCRdb to about 2020). With regard to the full study: Samples from collaborators originated in the United States, Italy and Spain and spanned both the acute and convalescent phases of COVID-19. The material from the prospective study consisted of cDNA or gDNA derived from T cells, B-cell-depleted T cells, or PBMCs. Nearly every sample came with metadata listing a de-identified subject ID, COVID-19 status, age in years and sex. Where available, HLA class I and class II types were obtained from metadata supplied by the sample provider rather than from assay-based typing. The dataset comprised deeply sampled blood TCRbeta repertoires from subjects exposed to, actively infected with, or recovered from COVID-19. Samples came from the ongoing ImmuneRACE study (first 160 participants) plus 1,254 subjects from 6 global collaborators. A freely available public database, intended as a resource for researchers studying the immune response to SARS-CoV-2, is where the repertoires were released.

The immunoSEQ Assay, a bias-controlled multiplex PCR, was used to amplify TCRbeta CDR3 regions from genomic DNA. The authors processed their data as follows. The number of nucleated cells in each sample was estimated by amplification of reference gene primers within the assay. Sequence reads were collapsed and filtered to measure the absolute abundance of every unique TCRbeta CDR3 rearrangement. For each sample, productive Simpson clonality was calculated as the square root of Simpson's diversity index over productive rearrangements. Entries here come from immuneACCESS through TCRdb and include only in-frame sequences with V and J called. Some clones fail to appear in such tables; in the studies checked, an unresolved V gene covers under half of the shortfall, and the cause of the remainder is unknown. Clonal size and the V and J genes are those of that table, whereas D and trimming came from the DNA. The sample table contains about 130,000 clones; only one count was recorded for about four fifths of them. The ten largest clonotypes hold 37% of the sample.

V drops 4 bases and J drops 6 bases, leaving 16 bases in between. The CDR3 runs 14 amino acids, cysteine and phenylalanine included. Here the CDR3 DNA is all that survives: 42 bases in frame from base 1. The CDR1 and CDR2 encoded by the germline V gene are SGHRS and YFSETQ. Each collaborating institution followed its own protocols to collect whole blood in K2EDTA tubes. For TCRbeta analysis, collaborator samples were shipped as frozen whole blood, as isolated PBMCs, or as DNA extracted from either sample type. The sample holds a few counts of this clone. The specificity of this receptor is unknown. Per-base qualities were not stored, and no clone one base away is much larger. General conclusions and limits of the study: The amount of clinical and demographic metadata varied by source and participant and was provided uncurated.

This sequence was found in a middle-aged man with active or convalescent COVID-19. Sequenced: peripheral blood. The sequence joins TRBV5-1 to TRBJ1-2, with a weak D call of TRBD1 (6 bases match). The DNA sequence is as follows: TGCGCCAGCAGCGGACAGTCGGGGGGTCATGGCTACACCTTC. Translated, this is CASSGQSGGHGYTF.